This T cell receptor (beta chain) was sequenced during a study of regulatory T cells in long-lasting Graves disease. Overall study findings and caveats: TRBV28, TRBJ1-2 and TRBJ2-5 emerged as the favored segments in persistent disease. Newly diagnosed patients had higher TCR diversity than persistent Graves' patients did.

At least ten counts were recorded for this clonotype. The antigen is not known. Germline V lookup: CDR1 KGHDR, CDR2 SFDVKD. The CDR3 contains 13 residues. After removal of 7 bases from V and 5 bases from J, the junction contained 6 bases not matched to a gene. Building of the TCR beta libraries involved iRepertoire HTBI primers and Arm-PCR of CDR3 regions. In the study's own analysis: Throughout the samples, researchers identified roughly 60 TRBV and 14 TRBJ segments. TCRdb re-derived calls from the multiplex PCR reads in MiXCR, one entry per CDR3 protein. These V and J calls are TCRdb output, not the study's own analysis. The sample lists 400,000 or so distinct CDR3 sequences; less than 25% were seen once. Time point given: persistent/refractory GD, antithyroid drugs over 5 years with positive TRAb. After RNA was extracted from PBMCs, the TCR library was made from it. Roughly 10 milliliters of peripheral blood were taken and placed in EDTA tubes.

This receptor was identified in a female donor with Graves disease. The genes are TRBV24-1 and TRBJ2-5; the match to TRBD2 covers 7 bases. Sequenced here: peripheral blood mononuclear cells (PBMCs), sampled when the disease was refractory, from a patient treated with antithyroid drugs. The CDR3 DNA reads TGTGCCACCAGGGCGGGAGATCTGGAGACCCAGTACTTC. Its translation: CATRAGDLETQYF.